This paragraph covers one TCR beta chain sequence. Antigen specificity is unknown. Patients who underwent sequencing had shown CD8+CD57+ cell expansion by flow cytometry. The sample belongs to a study of CD8+CD57+ T cells in acquired aplastic anemia. The study, taken as a whole, reports: The number of CD8+ CDR3 sequences shared by patients and controls was under 35.

Template material for TCR beta VDJ and CDR3 profiling consisted of genomic DNA. TCRdb processed the reads anew with MiXCR; each CDR3 protein has one entry. The table includes 160,000 or so distinct CDR3 sequences, 45% to 50% detected once. The source material was sorted CD4+, CD8+, or CD8+CD57+ T cells (not recorded which) from PBMCs. This TCR was sampled from a human donor with aplastic anemia.

CDR3 region: CASSLTWKNYGYTF. In nucleotides, the CDR3 is TGTGCCAGCAGCTTAACATGGAAAAACTATGGCTACACCTTC. The V and J genes are TRBV7-2 and TRBJ1-2; D not certain. This CDR3 has 14 amino acids. Germline V CDR1 and CDR2: SGHTA, FQGNSA. Between the trimmed V and J ends, which lost 2 bases and 2 bases, there was a span of 9 bases.